This TCR beta chain was sequenced for a study of blood T cell repertoires in COVID-19. V lost 7 bases and J lost 6, with 15 bases in between. The CDR3 runs to 13 residues. Per the germline V gene, CDR1 is MDHEN and CDR2 is SYDVKM. Libraries were prepared by immunoSEQ multiplex PCR; TCRdb keeps only in-frame clonotypes and omits some of them. This table holds about 200,000 clones, about 88% found once. The rearrangement links TRBV28 to TRBJ1-2; D not certain. The receptor was isolated from a man aged 50 or older with COVID-19, enrolled during active disease. The sequenced material came from peripheral blood. The CDR3 region has the DNA TGTGCCAGCACCCCTCATAACACACATGGCTACACCTTC. Protein product: CASTPHNTHGYTF.